The clone carrying this T cell receptor beta chain was counted once. Its antigen remains unidentified. These data are taken from a study of cytomegalovirus exposure and HLA in healthy donors. Study-wide findings and caveats: About 87% or about 30% of the time was how often most TCR beta V segments were productive, according to an earlier analysis. Among the sequence variants, a highly shared cluster was likely an artifact of sequencing.

60 Vbeta and 13 Jbeta primers were used in PCR. In the original workflow: Later analysis identified tens of millions of unique TCR beta chains, around 10 million shared. Profiled with immunoSEQ multiplex PCR; TCRdb holds only in-frame clones, not every one. The D gene and trimming were derived from the DNA, and the V and J assignments and clone size from that table. The sample has over 150,000 clones, 84% seen once. The CDR3 is 19 residues long. This chain connects TRBV21-1 to TRBJ1-4. TRBV21-1 is shown as a pseudogene. The source material was PBMCs. This receptor was taken from a man younger than 35 in good health and CMV-seronegative. CDR3 region: CASSPYRGWWGATNEKLFF. The CDR3 DNA is TGTGCCAGCAGCCCTTATCGGGGATGGTGGGGGGCAACTAATGAAAAACTGTTTTTT.